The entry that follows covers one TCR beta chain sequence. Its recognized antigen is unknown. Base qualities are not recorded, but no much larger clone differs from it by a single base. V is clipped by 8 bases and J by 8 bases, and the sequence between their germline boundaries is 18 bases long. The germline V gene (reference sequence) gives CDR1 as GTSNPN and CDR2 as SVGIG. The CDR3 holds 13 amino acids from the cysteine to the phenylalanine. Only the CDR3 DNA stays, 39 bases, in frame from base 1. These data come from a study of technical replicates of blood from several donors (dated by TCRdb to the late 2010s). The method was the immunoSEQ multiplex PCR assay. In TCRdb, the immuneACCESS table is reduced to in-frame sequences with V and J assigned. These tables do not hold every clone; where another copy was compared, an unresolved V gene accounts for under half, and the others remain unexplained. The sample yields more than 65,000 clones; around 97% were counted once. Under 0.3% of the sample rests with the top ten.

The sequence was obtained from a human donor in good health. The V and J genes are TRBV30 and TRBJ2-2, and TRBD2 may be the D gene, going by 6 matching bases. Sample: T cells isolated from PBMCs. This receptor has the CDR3 CAGPFGGGGELFF. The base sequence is TGTGCCGGGCCCTTCGGCGGAGGGGGGGAGCTGTTTTTT.